This T cell receptor beta chain was found in a study of shared clonotypes between healthy human individuals. Study context: Each donor's CD8 memory used one plate, CD8 naive two, each CD4 subset three. Study-level results: Apart from blood, nothing was sampled; tissue repertoires likely differ. Naive subsets usually exceeded memory subsets in estimated richness.

CDR1 and CDR2 (germline): SGHRS, YFSETQ. Trimming shortened V by 0 bases and J by 3 bases, and 9 bases separated the two germline ends. The CDR3 length is 14 residues. Positively selected for CCR7, the CD45RO-negative cells used as naive CD8 cells excluded terminally differentiated effector memory CD45RA+ cells. Sequencing was performed with immunoSEQ multiplex PCR; in TCRdb, only in-frame clones are kept and a portion is missing. The sample lists hundreds of thousands of clones; about 95% were seen once. To note about this clone: The antigen is undetermined.

Sequencing was done on a sample of naive CD8+ T cells sorted from blood. This chain links TRBV5-1 with TRBJ1-1; the D is unclear. This sequence originates from a woman aged 25 to 39 in good health. The CDR3 sequence is CASSLGRLHTEAFF. The CDR3 DNA follows: TGCGCCAGCAGCTTGGGGCGTCTCCACACTGAAGCTTTCTTT.